The 30 T cell receptor beta chains in this list originate from one sample, sequenced in a study of shared clonotypes between healthy human individuals. Method: immunoSEQ multiplex PCR; TCRdb's copy keeps in-frame clones and lacks some. The profile shows around 1,900,000 clones, just under 95% of them singletons. CD45RO-negative cells were positively selected for CCR7, leaving out terminally differentiated effector memory CD45RA+ cells. The sequenced sample consisted of naive CD8+ T cells from PBMCs. These receptors were obtained from a man aged 18 to 29 in good health. Some clones in this sample may be carry-over from other donors' samples.

The chain joins TRBV27 to TRBJ2-7; D not resolved. Trimming took 2 bases from V and 5 from J, leaving 10 bases between them. The CDR3 sequence is 13 residues long. Germline values: CDR1 MNHEY, CDR2 SMNVEV (reference sequence). The CDR3 nucleotides are TGTGCCAGCAGTTTAACGGGCATACACGAGCAGTACTTC. Protein: CASSLTGIHEQYF.

This chain links TRBV9 with TRBJ2-3, with 8 bases lining up with TRBD2. The germline V gene has CDR1 SGDLS and CDR2 YYNGEE. V lost 4 bases to trimming and J lost 2 bases; unmatched junction nucleotides: 3. The CDR3 runs to 14 residues. CDR3 nucleotides: TGTGCCAGCAGCCCGGGGGGGTACACAGATACGCAGTATTTT. Encoded protein: CASSPGGYTDTQYF.

V gene TRBV28 combines with J gene TRBJ1-1; no definite D call. From germline, CDR1 is MDHEN and CDR2 SYDVKM. This CDR3 is 14 amino acids long. Trimming shortened V by 4 bases and J by 1 base, and 10 bases separated the two germline ends. The CDR3 DNA reads TGTGCCAGCAGTTGGGTGGGCACGAACACTGAAGCTTTCTTT. It yields the protein CASSWVGTNTEAFF. The whole variable domain, filled in from reference TRBV28 and TRBJ1-1, reads DVKVTQSSRYLVKRTGEKVFLECVQDMDHENMFWYRQDPGLGLRLIYFSYDVKMKEKGDIPEGYSVSREKKERFSLILESASTNQTSMYLCASSWVGTNTEAFFGQGTRLTVV.

The rearrangement links TRBV5-1 to TRBJ2-3; 11 bases align to TRBD2. V dropped 1 base and J dropped 4; count of bases not matched to a gene: 11. Looked up from germline, CDR1 is SGHRS and CDR2 is YFSETQ. The CDR3 extends over 18 amino acids. In nucleotides, the CDR3 is TGCGCCAGCAGCTTGTTGGTTCTAGCGGGAGGAGCCCCAGATACGCAGTATTTT. Its protein is CASSLLVLAGGAPDTQYF. Complete variable domain (other parts from reference TRBV5-1 and TRBJ2-3): KAGVTQTPRYLIKTRGQQVTLSCSPISGHRSVSWYQQTPGQGLQFLFEYFSETQRNKGNFPGRFSGRQFSNSRSEMNVSTLELGDSALYLCASSLLVLAGGAPDTQYFGPGTRLTVL.

The chain employs TRBV30 and TRBJ2-1; D is unclear. The V end was cut by 5 bases, the J end by 5 bases, with 10 bases between. The V gene's germline CDR1 is GTSNPN and CDR2 SVGIG (reference sequence). This CDR3 has 12 amino acids. The CDR3 nucleotides read TGTGCCTGGGGACCTACCGACAATGAGCAGTTCTTC. This gives the protein CAWGPTDNEQFF.

V gene TRBV9 combines with J gene TRBJ2-7; 11 nucleotides match TRBD2. The CDR3 covers 15 residues. With 3 bases clipped from V and 7 bases from J, the junction kept 9 bases outside the gene matches. CDR1 is SGDLS, CDR2 YYNGEE, per germline. CDR3 sequence: CASSGSGRALDEQYF. The CDR3 nucleotides are TGTGCCAGCAGCGGTAGCGGGAGGGCCTTGGATGAGCAGTACTTC.

This clone occurred once. The chain is built from TRBV4-3 and TRBJ2-7, with a tentative D call TRBD1 (6 bases). The V end lost 5 bases, the J end lost 0 bases, and 17 bases lay between the germline ends. This CDR3 comprises 16 residues. CDR1 LGHNA and CDR2 YSLEER come from the germline V gene. CDR3 DNA: TGCGCCAGCAGCGAGTTTTCCGGGACACCCTCCTACGAGCAGTACTTC. This encodes CASSEFSGTPSYEQYF.

The V and J genes are TRBV9 and TRBJ1-3; 8 nucleotides agree with TRBD1. The germline V gene encodes CDR1 SGDLS and CDR2 YYNGEE. The CDR3 length is 16 residues. The V segment lost 0 bases and the J segment 0 bases; nucleotides outside the gene matches: 2. This CDR3 reads CASSVEGQGSGNTIYF. Written as DNA, the CDR3 is TGTGCCAGCAGCGTAGAAGGACAGGGCTCTGGAAACACCATATATTTT.

This chain links TRBV27 with TRBJ2-1, with TRBD1 matching over 9 bases. CDR1 is MNHEY and CDR2 is SMNVEV in the germline V gene (reference sequence). V trimming: 4 bases; J trimming: 6 bases; junction bases outside the gene matches: 10. The CDR3 has 16 amino acids. This chain's CDR3 is CASSWDRDRARNEQFF. CDR3 coding DNA: TGTGCCAGCAGTTGGGATCGGGACAGGGCTCGCAATGAGCAGTTCTTC.

The chain combines TRBV7-9 with TRBJ2-7, with D uncertain. Per the germline V gene, CDR1 is SEHNR and CDR2 is FQNEAQ (reference sequence). The CDR3 has 11 residues. Trimming left V 8 bases short and J 3 bases short, with 8 bases between. The CDR3 protein is CASGAIYEQYF. CDR3 in DNA: TGTGCCAGCGGCGCGATCTACGAGCAGTACTTC.

The sample holds one count of this clone. The chain combines TRBV5-1 with TRBJ2-1; 9 bases are shared with TRBD2. Germline loops: CDR1 SGHRS, CDR2 YFSETQ. V lost 2 bases to trimming and J lost 7 bases; unmatched junction nucleotides: 19. CDR3 size: 19 residues. CDR3 amino acids: CASSLGFRSSGNFWNEQFF. The CDR3 nucleotides are TGCGCCAGCAGCTTAGGATTTCGGTCTAGCGGGAATTTTTGGAATGAGCAGTTCTTC. Full variable domain (missing parts from reference TRBV5-1 and TRBJ2-1): KAGVTQTPRYLIKTRGQQVTLSCSPISGHRSVSWYQQTPGQGLQFLFEYFSETQRNKGNFPGRFSGRQFSNSRSEMNVSTLELGDSALYLCASSLGFRSSGNFWNEQFFGPGTRLTVL.

The V call is TRBV4-1, the J call TRBJ1-2; D may be TRBD1 (5 bases). With 0 bases removed from V and 8 bases from J, the gap between germline ends came to 13 bases. CDR1 is MGHRA, CDR2 YSYEKL, per germline. The CDR3 loop spans 14 amino acids. The CDR3: CASSQDTGLRGYTF. The CDR3 nucleotides are TGCGCCAGCAGCCAAGATACGGGGCTGAGGGGCTACACCTTC.

This clone was picked up one time. This chain links TRBV28 with TRBJ1-1, with no clear D. CDR3 length: 11 residues. V was cut by 5 bases and J by 3 bases, with 4 bases left in between. Germline values: CDR1 MDHEN, CDR2 SYDVKM. This CDR3 is CASSRYTEAFF. CDR3 nucleotide sequence: TGTGCCAGCAGTCGTTACACTGAAGCTTTCTTT.

The V call is TRBV5-6, the J call TRBJ2-2; no firm D call. Trimming removed 7 bases at V and 1 base at J, with 11 bases between. This CDR3 is 14 amino acids long. Germline V gives CDR1 SGHDT, CDR2 YYEEEE. CDR3 protein: CASGPAVNTGELFF. DNA of the CDR3: TGTGCCAGCGGACCGGCGGTGAACACCGGGGAGCTGTTTTTT.

This chain links TRBV5-1 with TRBJ2-1, with 9 positions matching TRBD1. The J segment lost 6 bases and the V segment lost 3 bases, leaving 7 bases of the junction unmatched. In germline, CDR1 is SGHRS, CDR2 YFSETQ. The CDR3 runs to 15 residues. The CDR3 loop is CASSSGTGKLNEQFF. DNA for the CDR3: TGCGCCAGCAGCTCCGGGACAGGGAAACTCAATGAGCAGTTCTTC. Combining the CDR3 with reference TRBV5-1 and TRBJ2-1 gives the whole variable domain KAGVTQTPRYLIKTRGQQVTLSCSPISGHRSVSWYQQTPGQGLQFLFEYFSETQRNKGNFPGRFSGRQFSNSRSEMNVSTLELGDSALYLCASSSGTGKLNEQFFGPGTRLTVL.

The V gene is TRBV11-2, the J gene TRBJ2-7; D might be TRBD1 (7 bases). Germline V gives CDR1 SGHAT, CDR2 FQNNGV. Trimming removed 4 bases from V and 7 bases from J, with 20 bases in between. The CDR3 spans 15 residues. CDR3 in amino acids: CASSSRQGLPVEQYF. Here the CDR3 DNA reads TGTGCCAGCAGCTCCCGACAGGGACTGCCAGTTGAGCAGTACTTC.

The genes are TRBV30 and TRBJ1-1; D is perhaps TRBD1 (6 bases). This CDR3 is built from 14 residues. Germline loops: CDR1 GTSNPN, CDR2 SVGIG (reference sequence). Trimming removed 1 base from V and 2 bases from J, with 11 bases in between. CDR3 in DNA: TGTGCCTGGAGTGCTGGGGGCATAAACACTGAAGCTTTCTTT. This encodes CAWSAGGINTEAFF.

This clone has only one observation. The CDR3 spells CASSLGVGVFTDTQYF. CDR3 DNA: TGTGCCAGCAGCTTGGGGGTCGGGGTGTTCACAGATACGCAGTATTTT. This chain uses TRBV5-6 with TRBJ2-3; a possible D gene is TRBD2 (5 bases). Germline V gene sequence: CDR1 SGHDT, CDR2 YYEEEE. The CDR3 sequence is 16 residues long. V was trimmed by 0 bases and J by 2 bases, leaving 13 bases between them.

This rearrangement joins TRBV10-3 to TRBJ1-1; D uncertain. Between the trimmed V and J ends, which lost 5 bases and 2 bases, there was a span of 12 bases. Germline assignment: CDR1 ENHRY and CDR2 SYGVKD. The CDR3 is 14 residues long. The CDR3 here is CAISHDRKNTEAFF. The CDR3 region has the DNA TGTGCCATCAGTCACGATAGGAAAAACACTGAAGCTTTCTTT.

Note on this clone: The identical CDR3 is also encoded by other nucleotide sequences in the sample. The chain combines TRBV4-2 with TRBJ2-7; D is unresolved. In germline, CDR1 is LGHNA, CDR2 YNFKEQ. The CDR3 contains 13 residues. V gave up 1 base and J gave up 4 bases, with 8 bases separating them. CDR3 nucleotides: TGTGCCAGCAGCCAAGGTGGCCGATACGAGCAGTACTTC. Translating gives CASSQGGRYEQYF.

The rearrangement links TRBV7-9 to TRBJ2-5, with D possibly being TRBD2 (6 bases). With 3 bases removed from V and 5 bases from J, the gap between germline ends came to 19 bases. The CDR3 spans 16 residues. CDR1 SEHNR and CDR2 FQNEAQ come from the germline V gene (reference sequence). The CDR3 nucleotides are TGTGCCAGCAGCTTGCCCGAATCGGGAGTCGGGGAGACCCAGTACTTC. Protein sequence: CASSLPESGVGETQYF.

The chain links TRBV7-6 to TRBJ2-1, with D possibly being TRBD1 (6 bases). In germline, CDR1 is SGHVS, CDR2 FNYEAQ. V was shortened by 4 bases and J by 12 bases, with 16 bases between the two germline ends. The CDR3 totals 13 residues. The CDR3 sequence is CASSSILETGQFF. The CDR3 DNA follows: TGTGCCAGCAGCTCAATACTTGAGACAGGGCAGTTCTTC.

To note about this clone: In the same sample, other DNA sequences code for this CDR3. The V gene is TRBV7-9, the J gene TRBJ2-7; D is unclear. The CDR3 totals 12 residues. Germline lookup yields CDR1 SEHNR and CDR2 FQNEAQ (reference sequence). V was cut by 3 bases and J by 4 bases, with 7 bases left in between. CDR3 amino acids: CASSFSAYEQYF. CDR3 bases: TGTGCCAGCAGCTTCTCCGCGTACGAGCAGTACTTC.

V is TRBV5-6 and J is TRBJ2-7; D assignment may be TRBD1 or TRBD2 (5 bases each). Germline V lookup: CDR1 SGHDT, CDR2 YYEEEE. The CDR3 totals 14 residues. Trimming removed 1 base at V and 4 bases at J, with 12 bases between. Here the CDR3 reads CASSLFGAVYEQYF. The DNA of the CDR3 is TGTGCCAGCAGCTTGTTCGGGGCGGTTTACGAGCAGTACTTC.

This clone was seen just once. The CDR3 bases are TGTGCCAGCAGCGTGGGGACCATCAGTTTGGAGACCCAGTACTTC. Translation gives CASSVGTISLETQYF. V and J are TRBV6-1 and TRBJ2-5; D tentatively reads TRBD1 or TRBD2 (5 bases each). This CDR3 is built from 15 residues. V lost 6 bases, J lost 5 bases, and 19 bases lay in between. Germline V gene data show CDR1 as MNHNS and CDR2 as SASEGT.

J is TRBJ2-7 and V is TRBV2, with D unclear. CDR3 length: 9 residues. CDR1 is SNHLY and CDR2 is FYNNEI in the germline V gene. V was clipped by 8 bases and J by 5 bases, with 4 bases between them. The DNA for the CDR3 is TGTGCCAGCGGCAACGAGCAGTACTTC. It is translated as CASGNEQYF. The full variable domain, in which reference TRBV2 and TRBJ2-7 provide the parts outside the CDR3, is EPEVTQTPSHQVTQMGQEVILRCVPISNHLYFYWYRQILGQKVEFLVSFYNNEISEKSEIFDDQFSVERPDGSNFTLKIRSTKLEDSAMYFCASGNEQYFGPGTRLTVT.

CDR3 region: CASSPSVEAFF. CDR3 nucleotides: TGTGCCAGTAGTCCGTCGGTTGAAGCTTTCTTT. The chain combines TRBV19 with TRBJ1-1; D unresolved. Germline CDR1 reads LNHDA; CDR2 reads SQIVND (reference sequence). The V and J ends lost 5 bases and 7 bases respectively, with 8 bases between them. The CDR3 is 11 residues long.

This chain uses TRBV5-1 with TRBJ2-2; 7 nucleotides match TRBD1. The CDR3 totals 19 residues. Germline V CDR1 and CDR2: SGHRS, YFSETQ. V lost 4 bases to trimming and J lost 5 bases; unmatched junction nucleotides: 20. CDR3 DNA sequence: TGCGCCAGCAGCCCCCCAATGGGCCACGGGCAGGGGGTAACCGGGGAGCTGTTTTTT. As protein: CASSPPMGHGQGVTGELFF. Combining the CDR3 with reference TRBV5-1 and TRBJ2-2 gives the whole variable domain KAGVTQTPRYLIKTRGQQVTLSCSPISGHRSVSWYQQTPGQGLQFLFEYFSETQRNKGNFPGRFSGRQFSNSRSEMNVSTLELGDSALYLCASSPPMGHGQGVTGELFFGEGSRLTVL.

The V and J genes are TRBV9 and TRBJ2-1, with D possibly TRBD1 on 7 matching bases. Germline CDR1 reads SGDLS; CDR2 reads YYNGEE. The V end lost 5 bases, the J end lost 5 bases, and 17 bases lay between the germline ends. The CDR3 is 15 residues long. CDR3 DNA sequence: TGTGCCAGCAGGGCCACAGGGGCGGGGCACAATGAGCAGTTCTTC. Translating gives CASRATGAGHNEQFF.

This chain uses TRBV2 with TRBJ2-7; D possibly uses TRBD1 or TRBD2 (5 bases each). The CDR3 runs to 13 residues. The germline V and J ends were trimmed by 7 bases and 0 bases, with 10 bases remaining between them. Germline-derived CDR1 and CDR2 are SNHLY and FYNNEI. The CDR3: CASTWDHSYEQYF. The CDR3 DNA sequence: TGTGCCAGCACTTGGGACCACTCCTACGAGCAGTACTTC.